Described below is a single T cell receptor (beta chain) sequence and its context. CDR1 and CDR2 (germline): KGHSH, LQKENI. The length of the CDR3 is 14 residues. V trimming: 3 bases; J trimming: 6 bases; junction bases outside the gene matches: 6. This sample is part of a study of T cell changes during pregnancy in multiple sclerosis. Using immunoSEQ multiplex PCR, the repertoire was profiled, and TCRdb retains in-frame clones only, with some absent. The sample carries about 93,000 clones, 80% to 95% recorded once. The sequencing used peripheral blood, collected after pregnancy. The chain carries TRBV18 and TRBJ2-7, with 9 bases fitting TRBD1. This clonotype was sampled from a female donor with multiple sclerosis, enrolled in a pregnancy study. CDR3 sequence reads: CASSPPGQGVEQYF. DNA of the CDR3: TGTGCCAGCTCACCCCCGGGACAGGGTGTCGAGCAGTACTTC. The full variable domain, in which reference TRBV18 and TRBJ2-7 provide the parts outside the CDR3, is NAGVMQNPRHLVRRRGQEARLRCSPMKGHSHVYWYRQLPEEGLKFMVYLQKENIIDESGMPKERFSAEFPKEGPSILRIQQVVRGDSAAYFCASSPPGQGVEQYFGPGTRLTVT.